This T cell receptor (beta chain) appears in the sequencing data of a study of OX40 agonist ivuxolimab in advanced cancers. Study as a whole: Ivuxolimab, an agonist antibody against OX40 (CD134), was given to patients. A history of anti-PD-1, anti-PD-L1 or anti-CTLA-4 therapy was acceptable, and approximately 39% had some. Three patients, one with hepatocellular carcinoma and two with cutaneous melanoma, responded partially.

Assay used: immunoSEQ multiplex PCR; TCRdb lists only in-frame clones, some missing. This table has some 60,000 clones, roughly nine tenths appearing once. This CDR3 spans 16 amino acids. V lost 2 bases to trimming and J lost 8 bases, with 19 bases between them. Germline CDR1 and CDR2: MNHEY and SVGAGI. This clonotype originated in an adult with an advanced solid tumor such as melanoma, head and neck, liver or kidney cancer. The genes are TRBV6-5 and TRBJ2-1; TRBD2 might be the D (5 bases). Sequencing used CD4+ or CD8+ T cells sorted from blood, obtained in a trial of the OX40 agonist ivuxolimab. CDR3 sequence: CASSYPDEDGIHEQFF. The CDR3 DNA reads as TGTGCCAGCAGTTACCCGGATGAGGACGGGATCCATGAGCAGTTCTTC.